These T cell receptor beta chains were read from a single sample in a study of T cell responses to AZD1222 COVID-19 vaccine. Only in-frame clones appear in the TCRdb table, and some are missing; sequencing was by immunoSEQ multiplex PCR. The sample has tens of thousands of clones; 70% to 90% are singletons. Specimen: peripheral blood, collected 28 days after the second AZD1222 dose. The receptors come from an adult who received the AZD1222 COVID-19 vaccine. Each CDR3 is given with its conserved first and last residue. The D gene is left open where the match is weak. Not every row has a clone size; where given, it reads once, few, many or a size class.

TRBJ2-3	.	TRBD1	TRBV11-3	TGTGCCAGCAGCCTTGCAGGGGGCGGCGATACGCAGTATTTT	CASSLAGGGDTQYF
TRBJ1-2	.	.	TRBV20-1	TGCAGAGCTTCGGGGAATGACGGCTACACCTTC	CRASGNDGYTF
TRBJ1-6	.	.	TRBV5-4	TGTGCCAGCAGCCCGGGGGACGGACGGAATATAGCACCCCTCCACTTT	CASSPGDGRNIAPLHF
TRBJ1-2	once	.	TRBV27	TGTGCCACCAAAGAGCTCCCCAGTACCTTGAACTATGGCTACACCTTC	CATKELPSTLNYGYTF
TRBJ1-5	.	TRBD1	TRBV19	TGTGCCAGTAGTACAGGGGGCGGTAGCAATCAGCCCCAGCATTTT	CASSTGGGSNQPQHF
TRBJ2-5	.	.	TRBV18	TGTGCCAGCTCACCACCGATAAACAGGCAAGAGACCCAGTACTTC	CASSPPINRQETQYF
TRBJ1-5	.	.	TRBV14	TGTGCCAGCAGCCCCGCAGGGAATCAGCCCCAGCATTTT	CASSPAGNQPQHF
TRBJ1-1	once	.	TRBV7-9	TGTGCCAGCAGCTTAGTTGTGAAGCCGCACACTGAAGCTTTCTTT	CASSLVVKPHTEAFF
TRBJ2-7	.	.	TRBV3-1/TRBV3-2	TGTGCCAGCAGCCAAGATCAGGTGCTCTCCTACGAGCAGTACTTC	CASSQDQVLSYEQYF
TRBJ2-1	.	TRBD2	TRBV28	TGTGCCAGCAGCCCCCCTAGCGGGAGGGCCAATGAGCAGTTCTTC	CASSPPSGRANEQFF
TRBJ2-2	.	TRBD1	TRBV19	TGTGCCAGTAGTCAGACAGGGGGCACCGGGGAGCTGTTTTTT	CASSQTGGTGELFF
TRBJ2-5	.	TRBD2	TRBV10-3	TGTGCCATCAGCCTAGCGGGAGAGACCCAGTACTTC	CAISLAGETQYF
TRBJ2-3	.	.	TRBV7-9	TGTGCCAGCAGCTTAGGGGCTCGGGGGCCAGATACGCAGTATTTT	CASSLGARGPDTQYF
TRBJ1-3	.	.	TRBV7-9	TGTGCCAGCAGCTTAGAACGCCGTCGCTCTGGAAACACCATATATTTT	CASSLERRRSGNTIYF
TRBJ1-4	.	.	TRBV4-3	TGCGCCAGCAGCCAAATGGGGGGACTCTACCCAGAAAAACTGTTTTTT	CASSQMGGLYPEKLFF
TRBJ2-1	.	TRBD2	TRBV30	TGTGCCTGGGGCGGGACTAGCGGGAGGGCCAGGCTGTTCTTC	CAWGGTSGRARLFF
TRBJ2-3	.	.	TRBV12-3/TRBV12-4	TGTGCCAGCACCTTTGGCGGGACAGATACGCAGTATTTT	CASTFGGTDTQYF
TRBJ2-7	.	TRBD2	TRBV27	TGTGCCAGCAGTTTAGCCGGGACTAGCGGGAGCGGTGAGCAGTACTTC	CASSLAGTSGSGEQYF
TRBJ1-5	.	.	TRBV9	TGTGCCAGCAGCGCCTCCGGGATCAATCAGCCCCAGCATTTT	CASSASGINQPQHF
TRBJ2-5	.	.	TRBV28	TGTGCCAGCAGTCACACAAAAGAGACCCAGTACTTC	CASSHTKETQYF
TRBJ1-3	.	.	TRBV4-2	TGTGCCAGCAGCCAAGTAGGGGGTTTAAGCTCTGGAAACACCATATATTTT	CASSQVGGLSSGNTIYF
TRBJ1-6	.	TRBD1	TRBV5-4	TGTGCCAGCAGCTTGGGGACAGGGGGCTCACCCCTCCACTTT	CASSLGTGGSPLHF
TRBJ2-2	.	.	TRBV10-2	TGCGCCAGCAGTGAGCCCCCGCTCATCGGGGAGCTGTTTTTT	CASSEPPLIGELFF
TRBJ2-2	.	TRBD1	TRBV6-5	TGTGCCAGCAGTTACTCGGGACAGACGAACACCGGGGAGCTGTTTTTT	CASSYSGQTNTGELFF
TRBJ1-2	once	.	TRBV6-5	TGTGCCAGCCAGCAAAGCCAGGGATTCTATGGCTACACCTTC	CASQQSQGFYGYTF
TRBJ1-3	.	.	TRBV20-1	TGCAGTGTTCAGGGTCCAAACACCATATATTTT	CSVQGPNTIYF
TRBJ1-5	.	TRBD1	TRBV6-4	TGTGCCAGCAGTTTCACAGGGGGATGGGATAGCAATCAGCCCCAGCATTTT	CASSFTGGWDSNQPQHF
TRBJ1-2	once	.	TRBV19	TGTGCCAGTAGGGACGGCTCAAACTATGGCTACACCTTC	CASRDGSNYGYTF
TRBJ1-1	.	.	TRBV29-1	TGCAGCGTTGAAGATCTCCGGGAAGAAGCTTTCTTT	CSVEDLREEAFF
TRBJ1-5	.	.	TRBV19	TGTGCCAGTAGTACGTCATCTAGCAATCAGCCCCAGCATTTT	CASSTSSSNQPQHF
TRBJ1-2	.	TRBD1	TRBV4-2	TGTGCCAGCAGCCAAGGTCTCGGACAGGGAACCTATGGCTACACCTTC	CASSQGLGQGTYGYTF
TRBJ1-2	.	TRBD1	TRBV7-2	TGTGCCAGCAGCCCCGGGACAGGGGGGCACTATGGCTACACCTTC	CASSPGTGGHYGYTF
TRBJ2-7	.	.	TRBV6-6	TGTGCCAGCAGTTACTCATCAGAATGGGAGCAGTACTTC	CASSYSSEWEQYF
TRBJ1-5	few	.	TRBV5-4	TGTGCCAGCAGCCTCGGGGGCGATCAGCCCCAGCATTTT	CASSLGGDQPQHF
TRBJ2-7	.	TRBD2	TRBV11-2	TGTGCCAGCAGCTTAGGACTAGCGCGGAGCTCCTACGAGCAGTACTTC	CASSLGLARSSYEQYF
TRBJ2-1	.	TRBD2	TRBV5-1	TGCGCCAGCAGCTTGGGGAACCCTAGCGGGAGTCGGAATGAGCAGTTCTTC	CASSLGNPSGSRNEQFF
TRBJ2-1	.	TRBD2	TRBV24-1	TGTGCCACCAGTGACCAGGGACTAGCGGGAGCTTGGGGTGAGCAGTTCTTC	CATSDQGLAGAWGEQFF
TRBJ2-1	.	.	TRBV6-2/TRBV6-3	TGTGCCAGCAGTTACTCGCTGATAGCCGAGTTCTTC	CASSYSLIAEFF
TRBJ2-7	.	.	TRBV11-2	TGTGCCAGCAGCTTGGCGGAATACTCCTACGAGCAGTACTTC	CASSLAEYSYEQYF
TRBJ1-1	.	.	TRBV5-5	TGTGCCAGCAGCGAGCGAATCTCTATAGAAGCTTTCTTT	CASSERISIEAFF
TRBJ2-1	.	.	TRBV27	TGTGCCAGCAGTTTCTCCCTGAAATCCTACAATGAGCAGTTCTTC	CASSFSLKSYNEQFF
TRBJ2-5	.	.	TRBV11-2	TGTGCCAGCAGCCGGGACCGGACCCAGGAGACCCAGTACTTC	CASSRDRTQETQYF
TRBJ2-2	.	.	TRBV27	TGTGCCAGCAGTTTCAGGACCGGGGAGCTGTTTTTT	CASSFRTGELFF